This T cell receptor (beta chain) was identified during a study of blood T cell repertoires in COVID-19. Across the whole study: Samples of COVID-19 (acute and convalescent) were obtained from the United States, Italy and Spain. Sources were T cells, B-cell-depleted T cells, or PBMCs; the material itself was cDNA or gDNA.

This CDR3 spans 14 amino acids. Germline CDR1 is SEHNR and CDR2 is FQNEAQ (reference sequence). V trimming: 1 base; J trimming: 4 bases; junction bases outside the gene matches: 2. Study processing details: Reference gene primer amplification yielded estimated nucleated cell counts. Clones were sequenced by immunoSEQ multiplex PCR, and TCRdb holds only the in-frame ones, with some missing. The DNA gave D and trimming, while V, J and clone size come from that table. Counted here are tens of thousands of clones, about 74% occurring once; the ten biggest clones make up 28%. This clone has only a few counts.

This chain uses TRBV7-9 with TRBJ2-7; TRBD2 matches at 9 bases. The clonotype was recovered from an elderly woman with acute or convalescent COVID-19. Sequencing was performed on peripheral blood. The CDR3 reads CASSLGLAVYEQYF. Here the CDR3 DNA reads TGTGCCAGCAGCTTAGGACTAGCGGTGTACGAGCAGTACTTC.